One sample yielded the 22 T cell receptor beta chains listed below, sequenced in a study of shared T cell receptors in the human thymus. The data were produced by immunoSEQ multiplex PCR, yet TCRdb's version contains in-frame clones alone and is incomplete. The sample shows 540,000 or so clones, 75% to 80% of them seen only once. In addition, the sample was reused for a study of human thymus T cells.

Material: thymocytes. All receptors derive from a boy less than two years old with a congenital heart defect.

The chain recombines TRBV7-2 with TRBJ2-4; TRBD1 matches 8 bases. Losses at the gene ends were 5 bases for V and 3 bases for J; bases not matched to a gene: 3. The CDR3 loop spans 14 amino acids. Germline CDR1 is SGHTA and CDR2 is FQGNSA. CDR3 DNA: TGTGCCAGCAGCCCGGGGACAGGCAAAAACATTCAGTACTTC. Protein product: CASSPGTGKNIQYF.

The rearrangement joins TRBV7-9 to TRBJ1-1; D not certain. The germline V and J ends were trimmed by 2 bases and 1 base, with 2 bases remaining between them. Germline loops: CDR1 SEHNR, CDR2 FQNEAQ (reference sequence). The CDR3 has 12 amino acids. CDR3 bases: TGTGCCAGCAGCTTACAGAACACTGAAGCTTTCTTT. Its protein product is CASSLQNTEAFF.

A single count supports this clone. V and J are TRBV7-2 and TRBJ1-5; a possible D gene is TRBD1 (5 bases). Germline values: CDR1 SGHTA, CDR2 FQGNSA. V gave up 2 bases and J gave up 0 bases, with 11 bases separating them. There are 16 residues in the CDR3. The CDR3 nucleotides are TGTGCCAGCAGCTTAAGGGGTCAGCTTAGCAATCAGCCCCAGCATTTT. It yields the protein CASSLRGQLSNQPQHF.

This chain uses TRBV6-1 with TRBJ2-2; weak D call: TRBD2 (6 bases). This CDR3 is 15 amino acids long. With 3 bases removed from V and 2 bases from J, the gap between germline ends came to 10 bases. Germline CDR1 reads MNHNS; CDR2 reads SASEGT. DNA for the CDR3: TGTGCCAGCAGTGACGACGGGAGTAACACCGGGGAGCTGTTTTTT. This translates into CASSDDGSNTGELFF.

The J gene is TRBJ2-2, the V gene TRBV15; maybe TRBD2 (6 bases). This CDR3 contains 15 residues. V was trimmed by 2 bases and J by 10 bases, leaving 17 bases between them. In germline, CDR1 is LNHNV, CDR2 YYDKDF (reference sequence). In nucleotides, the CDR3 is TGTGCCACCAGCAGATCGGGACTTGTCCGATTGGAGCTGTTTTTT. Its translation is CATSRSGLVRLELFF.

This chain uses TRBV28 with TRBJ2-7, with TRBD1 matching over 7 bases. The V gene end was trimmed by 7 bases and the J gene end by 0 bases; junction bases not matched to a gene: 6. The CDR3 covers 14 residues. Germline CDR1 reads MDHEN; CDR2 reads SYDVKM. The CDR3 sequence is CASNPQGDSYEQYF. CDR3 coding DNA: TGTGCCAGCAATCCTCAGGGGGACTCCTACGAGCAGTACTTC.

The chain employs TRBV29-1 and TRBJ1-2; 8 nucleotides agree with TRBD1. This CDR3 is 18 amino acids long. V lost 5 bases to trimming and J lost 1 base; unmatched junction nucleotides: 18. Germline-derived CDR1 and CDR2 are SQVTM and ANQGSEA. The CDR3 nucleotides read TGCAGCGTTTTCCAATCCCCCAAAGAAGGGACAGGTAACTATGGCTACACCTTC. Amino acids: CSVFQSPKEGTGNYGYTF.

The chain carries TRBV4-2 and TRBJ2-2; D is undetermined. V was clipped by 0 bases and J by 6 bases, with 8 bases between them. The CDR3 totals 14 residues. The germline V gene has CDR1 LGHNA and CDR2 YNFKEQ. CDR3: CASSQDPVPGELFF. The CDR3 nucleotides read TGTGCCAGCAGCCAAGATCCCGTCCCCGGGGAGCTGTTTTTT.

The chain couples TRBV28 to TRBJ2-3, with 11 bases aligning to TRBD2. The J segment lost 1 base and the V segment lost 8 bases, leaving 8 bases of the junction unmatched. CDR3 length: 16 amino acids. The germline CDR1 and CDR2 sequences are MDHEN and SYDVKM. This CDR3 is CASGSTSGTRTDTQYF. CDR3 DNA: TGTGCCAGCGGGTCGACTAGCGGGACTCGCACAGATACGCAGTATTTT. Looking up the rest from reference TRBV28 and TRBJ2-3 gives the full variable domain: DVKVTQSSRYLVKRTGEKVFLECVQDMDHENMFWYRQDPGLGLRLIYFSYDVKMKEKGDIPEGYSVSREKKERFSLILESASTNQTSMYLCASGSTSGTRTDTQYFGPGTRLTVL.

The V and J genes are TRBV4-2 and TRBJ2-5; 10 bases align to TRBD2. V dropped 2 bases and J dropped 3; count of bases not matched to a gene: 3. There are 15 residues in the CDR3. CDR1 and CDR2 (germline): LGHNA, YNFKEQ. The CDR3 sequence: CASSQTSGEKETQYF. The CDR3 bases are TGTGCCAGCAGCCAAACTAGCGGGGAAAAAGAGACCCAGTACTTC.

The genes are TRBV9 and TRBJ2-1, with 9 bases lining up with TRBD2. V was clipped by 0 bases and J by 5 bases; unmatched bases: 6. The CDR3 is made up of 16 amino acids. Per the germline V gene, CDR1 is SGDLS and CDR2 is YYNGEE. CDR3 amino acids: CASSVVGLAIHNEQFF. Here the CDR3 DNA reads TGTGCCAGCAGCGTAGTGGGACTAGCAATACACAATGAGCAGTTCTTC. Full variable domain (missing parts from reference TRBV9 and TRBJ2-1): DSGVTQTPKHLITATGQRVTLRCSPRSGDLSVYWYQQSLDQGLQFLIQYYNGEERAKGNILERFSAQQFPDLHSELNLSSLELGDSALYFCASSVVGLAIHNEQFFGPGTRLTVL.

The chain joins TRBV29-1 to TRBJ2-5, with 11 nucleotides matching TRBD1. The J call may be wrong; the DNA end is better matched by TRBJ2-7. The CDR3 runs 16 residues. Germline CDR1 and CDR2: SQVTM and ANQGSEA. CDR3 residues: CSVDYRTGGDDDEQYF. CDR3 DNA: TGCAGCGTTGATTATAGGACAGGGGGCGACGACGACGAGCAGTACTTC.

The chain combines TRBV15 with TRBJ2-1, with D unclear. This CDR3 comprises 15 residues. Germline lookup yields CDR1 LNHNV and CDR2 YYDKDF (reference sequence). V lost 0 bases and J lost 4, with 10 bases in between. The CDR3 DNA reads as TGTGCCACCAGCAGAGACCGGAGTGGATACAATGAGCAGTTCTTC. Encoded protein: CATSRDRSGYNEQFF.

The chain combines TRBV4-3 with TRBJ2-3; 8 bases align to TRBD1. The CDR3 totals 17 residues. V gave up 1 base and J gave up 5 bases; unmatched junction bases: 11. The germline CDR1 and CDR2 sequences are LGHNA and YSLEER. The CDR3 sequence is CASSQGTPDREVDTQYF. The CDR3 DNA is TGCGCCAGCAGCCAAGGCACCCCGGACAGGGAGGTAGATACGCAGTATTTT.

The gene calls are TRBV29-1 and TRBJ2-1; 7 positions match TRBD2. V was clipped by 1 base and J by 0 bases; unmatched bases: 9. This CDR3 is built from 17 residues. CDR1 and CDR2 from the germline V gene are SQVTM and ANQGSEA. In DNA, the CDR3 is TGCAGCGTTGAAGGTGCGGGACTACAATTCTCCTACAATGAGCAGTTCTTC. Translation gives CSVEGAGLQFSYNEQFF.

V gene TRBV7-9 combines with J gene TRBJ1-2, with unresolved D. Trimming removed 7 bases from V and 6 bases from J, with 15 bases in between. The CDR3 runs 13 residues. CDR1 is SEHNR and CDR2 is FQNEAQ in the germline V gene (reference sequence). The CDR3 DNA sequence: TGTGCCAGCACCCTGAGAAATGGTGATGGCTACACCTTC. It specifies CASTLRNGDGYTF.

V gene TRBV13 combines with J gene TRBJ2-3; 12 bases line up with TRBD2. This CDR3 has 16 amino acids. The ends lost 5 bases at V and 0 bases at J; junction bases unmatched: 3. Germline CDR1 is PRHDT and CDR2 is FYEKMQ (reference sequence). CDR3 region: CASSGGTSGSTDTQYF. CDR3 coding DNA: TGTGCCAGCAGCGGCGGGACTAGCGGGAGCACAGATACGCAGTATTTT.

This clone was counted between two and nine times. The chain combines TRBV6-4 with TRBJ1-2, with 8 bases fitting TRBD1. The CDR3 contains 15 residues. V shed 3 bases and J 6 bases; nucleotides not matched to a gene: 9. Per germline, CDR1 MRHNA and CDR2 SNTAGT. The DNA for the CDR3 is TGTGCCAGCAGTGATGGGGGGACAGGCGAGAATGGCTACACCTTC. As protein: CASSDGGTGENGYTF.

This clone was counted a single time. The CDR3 protein is CASSSWPGNNQPQHF. The CDR3 DNA reads as TGCGCCAGCAGCTCCTGGCCGGGGAACAATCAGCCCCAGCATTTT. The gene calls are TRBV5-1 and TRBJ1-5; D not certain. V lost 3 bases and J lost 3, with 13 bases in between. The CDR3 has 15 amino acids. Germline V lookup: CDR1 SGHRS, CDR2 YFSETQ.

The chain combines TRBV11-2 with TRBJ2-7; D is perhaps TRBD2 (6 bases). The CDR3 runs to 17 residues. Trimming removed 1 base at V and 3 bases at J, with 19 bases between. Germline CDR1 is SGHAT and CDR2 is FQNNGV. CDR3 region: CASSLGPPSAGRYEQYF. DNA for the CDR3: TGTGCCAGCAGCTTAGGACCCCCCTCAGCGGGTCGCTACGAGCAGTACTTC.

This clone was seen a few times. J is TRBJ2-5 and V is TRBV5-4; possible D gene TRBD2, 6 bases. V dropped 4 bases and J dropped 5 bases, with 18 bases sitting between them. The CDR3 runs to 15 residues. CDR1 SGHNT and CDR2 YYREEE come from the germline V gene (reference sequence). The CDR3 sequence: CASSPSTGVGETQYF. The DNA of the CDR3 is TGTGCCAGCAGCCCCTCGACGGGAGTAGGCGAGACCCAGTACTTC.

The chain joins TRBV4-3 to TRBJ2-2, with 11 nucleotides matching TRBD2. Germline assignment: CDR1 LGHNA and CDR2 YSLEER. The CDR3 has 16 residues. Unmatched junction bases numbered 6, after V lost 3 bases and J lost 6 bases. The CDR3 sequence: CASSQGLAASSGELFF. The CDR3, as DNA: TGCGCCAGCAGCCAGGGACTAGCGGCCTCCTCCGGGGAGCTGTTTTTT.